Below are 31 T cell receptor beta chains sequenced from a single sample in a study of blood T cell repertoires in COVID-19. Sequencing used immunoSEQ multiplex PCR; TCRdb keeps in-frame clones, though not all of them. In the table there are tens of thousands of clones, roughly 87% of which are singletons. Sequencing was done on a sample of peripheral blood. The receptors shown here come from a man in his forties or fifties with acute or convalescent COVID-19.

The gene calls are TRBV5-1 and TRBJ2-2; no reliable D call. This CDR3 has 12 amino acids. V was shortened by 2 bases and J by 8 bases, with 7 bases between the two germline ends. Germline loops: CDR1 SGHRS, CDR2 YFSETQ. This chain's CDR3 is CASSFSGGELFF. CDR3 nucleotides: TGCGCCAGCAGCTTTTCAGGAGGGGAGCTGTTTTTT.

The gene calls are TRBV24-1 and TRBJ2-3, with 7 nucleotides matching TRBD1. Germline V CDR1 and CDR2: KGHDR, SFDVKD. The CDR3 totals 15 residues. V gave up 5 bases and J gave up 2 bases; unmatched junction bases: 6. DNA of the CDR3: TGTGCCACCAGTGGAGACAGGGCGAACACAGATACGCAGTATTTT. This encodes CATSGDRANTDTQYF.

J is TRBJ1-2 and V is TRBV5-1; 8 positions match TRBD1. From germline, CDR1 is SGHRS and CDR2 YFSETQ. The CDR3 runs 14 residues. With V trimmed by 4 bases and J by 5 bases, 7 bases remained unmatched. CDR3 amino acids: CASSQGQAAYGYTF. The CDR3 nucleotides are TGCGCCAGCAGCCAGGGACAGGCGGCGTATGGCTACACCTTC. Based on the CDR3 plus reference TRBV5-1 and TRBJ1-2, the full variable domain is KAGVTQTPRYLIKTRGQQVTLSCSPISGHRSVSWYQQTPGQGLQFLFEYFSETQRNKGNFPGRFSGRQFSNSRSEMNVSTLELGDSALYLCASSQGQAAYGYTFGSGTRLTVV.

This chain uses TRBV28 with TRBJ1-6, with 9 nucleotides matching TRBD1. With V trimmed by 5 bases and J by 7 bases, 6 bases remained unmatched. The CDR3 is 15 residues long. Germline V CDR1 and CDR2: MDHEN, SYDVKM. The CDR3 loop reads CASSNRDRANSPLHF. The CDR3 coding sequence is TGTGCCAGCAGTAACCGGGACAGGGCAAATTCACCCCTCCACTTT.

CDR3 amino acids: CASSLQFSNEQFF. CDR3 coding DNA: TGTGCCAGCAGCTTACAGTTTTCTAATGAGCAGTTCTTC. V and J are TRBV7-2 and TRBJ2-1; D unclear. CDR1 is SGHTA, CDR2 FQGNSA, per germline. Trimming left V 2 bases short and J 7 bases short, with 9 bases between. CDR3 size: 13 residues.

The chain carries TRBV6-5 and TRBJ1-2; 7 bases fit TRBD1. Trimming took 6 bases from V and 3 from J; bases not matched to a gene: 4. In germline, CDR1 is MNHEY, CDR2 SVGAGI. The CDR3 contains 13 residues. CDR3 bases: TGTGCCAGCAGGACAGGGAGTTACTATGGCTACACCTTC. Protein: CASRTGSYYGYTF.

V usage is TRBV18 and J usage is TRBJ1-1; TRBD1 matches 8 bases. The CDR3 is 15 residues long. V lost 0 bases and J lost 1; bases outside the gene matches: 1. CDR1 and CDR2 (germline): KGHSH, LQKENI. The CDR3 is CASSPPTGENTEAFF. The CDR3, as DNA: TGTGCCAGCTCACCACCGACAGGGGAGAACACTGAAGCTTTCTTT.

The rearrangement joins TRBV5-1 to TRBJ1-1; weak D call: TRBD1 (6 bases). CDR3 length: 12 residues. The germline V gene has CDR1 SGHRS and CDR2 YFSETQ. V was trimmed by 5 bases and J by 8 bases, leaving 13 bases between them. The CDR3 bases are TGCGCCAGCAGAAACCTAGGGACAGAAGCTTTCTTT. It translates to CASRNLGTEAFF.

V gene TRBV4-2 combines with J gene TRBJ1-2; D may be TRBD1 (5 bases). Trimming took off 0 bases at V and 1 base at J, with 15 bases between the two ends. The CDR3 contains 17 residues. Germline assignment: CDR1 LGHNA and CDR2 YNFKEQ. CDR3 loop: CASSQEAETVFNYGYTF. For the CDR3, the DNA is TGTGCCAGCAGCCAAGAGGCGGAGACAGTTTTTAACTATGGCTACACCTTC.

The chain is built from TRBV7-9 and TRBJ1-3, with D possibly TRBD1 on 6 matching bases. The CDR3 totals 14 residues. Trimming removed 6 bases at V and 0 bases at J, with 9 bases between. CDR1 and CDR2 (germline): SEHNR, FQNEAQ (reference sequence). The CDR3 here is CASSGTFSGNTIYF. The DNA of the CDR3 is TGTGCCAGCAGTGGGACATTCTCTGGAAACACCATATATTTT.

This chain links TRBV4-1 with TRBJ2-4, with D possibly TRBD1 on 6 matching bases. The CDR3 sequence is 17 residues long. V lost 2 bases, J lost 1 base, and 15 bases lay in between. Germline lookup yields CDR1 MGHRA and CDR2 YSYEKL. The CDR3 protein is CASSQPTGFGAKNIQYF. The CDR3 DNA follows: TGCGCCAGCAGCCAACCTACAGGGTTTGGGGCCAAAAACATTCAGTACTTC.

This CDR3 reads CASSPTGYYEQYF. CDR3 sequence (DNA): TGCGCCAGCAGTCCGACAGGATATTACGAGCAGTACTTC. V gene TRBV10-1 combines with J gene TRBJ2-7; weak D call: TRBD1 (6 bases). The CDR3 contains 13 residues. Between the trimmed V and J ends, which lost 5 bases and 4 bases, there was a span of 12 bases. CDR1 and CDR2 (germline): WNHNN, SYGVQD (reference sequence).

The chain joins TRBV7-3 to TRBJ2-5; a weak D match, TRBD2 (6 bases). Germline V gene sequence: CDR1 SGHTA, CDR2 FQGTGA. CDR3 length equals 16 residues. Trimming shortened V by 2 bases and J by 1 base, and 14 bases separated the two germline ends. CDR3 residues: CASSLDQAGPQETQYF. The CDR3 bases are TGTGCCAGCAGCTTAGACCAAGCGGGTCCCCAAGAGACCCAGTACTTC.

V gene TRBV29-1 combines with J gene TRBJ2-7, with 7 bases matching TRBD1. The CDR3 is made up of 17 amino acids. The germline V gene has CDR1 SQVTM and CDR2 ANQGSEA. Unmatched junction bases numbered 11, after V lost 0 bases and J lost 0 bases. The CDR3 loop is CSVEDSTGARNSYEQYF. As DNA, the CDR3 is TGCAGCGTTGAAGATAGCACAGGGGCGCGTAACTCCTACGAGCAGTACTTC.

The chain recombines TRBV27 with TRBJ2-7, with 9 bases lining up with TRBD1. Unmatched junction bases numbered 6, after V lost 2 bases and J lost 1 base. The germline V gene has CDR1 MNHEY and CDR2 SMNVEV (reference sequence). The CDR3 loop spans 16 amino acids. CDR3 nucleotide sequence: TGTGCCAGCAGTTTAGCCTCGGGACAGGGATCCTACGAGCAGTACTTC. Protein sequence: CASSLASGQGSYEQYF.

The rearrangement uses TRBV5-6 and TRBJ1-2, with 7 positions matching TRBD1. This CDR3 has 14 residues. Germline V gene data show CDR1 as SGHDT and CDR2 as YYEEEE. V was pared by 4 bases and J by 4 bases, with 7 bases of the junction left unmatched. The CDR3 nucleotides are TGTGCCAGCAGCACCGGGACAGCAAGCTATGGCTACACCTTC. Protein product: CASSTGTASYGYTF.

This chain joins TRBV5-1 and TRBJ2-3, with 9 bases identical to TRBD2. Trimming at V came to 7 bases and at J to 4 bases, leaving 10 bases not matched to a gene. CDR1 and CDR2 (germline): SGHRS, YFSETQ. The CDR3 has 15 residues. CDR3 sequence: CASAPPSSGADTQYF. The CDR3 DNA is TGCGCCAGCGCCCCCCCGTCTAGCGGGGCAGATACGCAGTATTTT.

The rearrangement uses TRBV5-6 and TRBJ2-2; 9 nucleotides line up with TRBD1. The germline V gene has CDR1 SGHDT and CDR2 YYEEEE. The CDR3 has 16 amino acids. V lost 2 bases to trimming and J lost 5 bases; unmatched junction nucleotides: 7. CDR3 in amino acids: CASSFLRDRDTGELFF. DNA of the CDR3: TGTGCCAGCAGCTTTCTCCGGGACAGGGATACCGGGGAGCTGTTTTTT. Filled out from reference TRBV5-6 and TRBJ2-2, the complete variable domain reads DAGVTQSPTHLIKTRGQQVTLRCSPKSGHDTVSWYQQALGQGPQFIFQYYEEEERQRGNFPDRFSGHQFPNYSSELNVNALLLGDSALYLCASSFLRDRDTGELFFGEGSRLTVL.

This clone appeared a single time. In DNA, the CDR3 is TGTGCCAGTAGTAACCGGGACAGGGTTTCGGAGACCCAGTACTTC. Amino acids: CASSNRDRVSETQYF. The chain carries TRBV19 and TRBJ2-5; TRBD1 matches at 9 bases. Trimming at V came to 4 bases and at J to 5 bases, leaving 8 bases not matched to a gene. The CDR3 length is 15 residues. The germline V gene encodes CDR1 LNHDA and CDR2 SQIVND (reference sequence).

V usage is TRBV5-1 and J usage is TRBJ2-7; TRBD1 matches 8 bases. This CDR3 is built from 15 residues. The V and J ends lost 1 base and 2 bases, in that order; junction bases with no gene match: 5. Germline loops: CDR1 SGHRS, CDR2 YFSETQ. The CDR3 DNA follows: TGCGCCAGCAGCTTGTCCAGGGGGCTAACCTACGAGCAGTACTTC. This sequence encodes CASSLSRGLTYEQYF.

The chain has TRBV10-3 and TRBJ1-1; TRBD1 is a possible D gene (6 bases). Germline-derived CDR1 and CDR2 are ENHRY and SYGVKD. The germline V and J ends were trimmed by 4 bases and 0 bases, with 9 bases remaining between them. This CDR3 is built from 14 residues. This chain's CDR3 is CAISGTEMNTEAFF. As DNA, the CDR3 is TGTGCCATCAGTGGGACAGAGATGAACACTGAAGCTTTCTTT.

V and J are TRBV12-3 or TRBV12-4 and TRBJ2-7; D uncertain. CDR3 length: 12 amino acids. V was pared by 5 bases and J by 2 bases, with 7 bases between. The CDR3: CASSPDTYEQYF. The CDR3, as DNA: TGTGCCAGCAGTCCCGACACCTACGAGCAGTACTTC.

The chain carries TRBV29-1 and TRBJ1-2; D remains ambiguous. CDR1 is SQVTM and CDR2 is ANQGSEA in the germline V gene. The ends were cut back, 2 bases at V and 0 bases at J, with 16 bases in the middle. This CDR3 comprises 16 residues. Here the CDR3 reads CSVEMIRQTTNYGYTF. The CDR3 DNA reads TGCAGCGTTGAAATGATTAGACAAACAACTAACTATGGCTACACCTTC.

This chain joins TRBV18 and TRBJ1-1, with 10 positions matching TRBD1. Per germline, CDR1 KGHSH and CDR2 LQKENI. The CDR3 contains 15 residues. V lost 2 bases and J lost 5; bases outside the gene matches: 5. The CDR3 here is CASSPGQGGGTEAFF. As DNA, the CDR3 is TGTGCCAGCTCACCAGGACAGGGGGGGGGAACTGAAGCTTTCTTT.

This sequence joins TRBV7-3 and TRBJ1-1; the D is unclear. Deletions cut 4 bases from V and 3 bases from J, with 9 bases between. The CDR3 spans 13 residues. Germline lookup yields CDR1 SGHTA and CDR2 FQGTGA. The CDR3 is CASSSGGHTEAFF. The DNA of the CDR3 is TGTGCCAGCAGCTCCGGAGGTCACACTGAAGCTTTCTTT.

The genes are TRBV4-2 and TRBJ2-7; D is ambiguous. Trimming cost V 1 base and J 0 bases, with 7 bases left between them. From germline, CDR1 is LGHNA and CDR2 YNFKEQ. The CDR3 covers 14 residues. The CDR3 loop reads CASSQVEVSYEQYF. The CDR3 nucleotides are TGTGCCAGCAGCCAAGTCGAGGTCTCCTACGAGCAGTACTTC.

This sequence joins TRBV27 and TRBJ2-2, with 7 nucleotides matching TRBD1. Germline loops: CDR1 MNHEY, CDR2 SMNVEV (reference sequence). The CDR3 loop spans 14 amino acids. V shed 6 bases and J 7 bases; nucleotides not matched to a gene: 8. This chain's CDR3 is CASRTGVEVGELFF. In DNA, the CDR3 is TGTGCCAGCAGAACAGGGGTGGAGGTCGGGGAGCTGTTTTTT.

The gene calls are TRBV2 and TRBJ1-5; 10 bases align to TRBD1. V was pared by 6 bases and J by 5 bases, with 4 bases of the junction left unmatched. The CDR3 extends over 14 amino acids. The germline gives CDR1 SNHLY, CDR2 FYNNEI. In DNA, the CDR3 is TGTGCCAGCAGCGAGGACAGGGGGTATCAGCCCCAGCATTTT. Amino acid sequence: CASSEDRGYQPQHF.

The rearrangement joins TRBV2 to TRBJ1-2; 10 bases are a match to TRBD1. The J segment lost 4 bases and the V segment lost 6 bases, leaving 8 bases of the junction unmatched. Germline CDR1 SNHLY, CDR2 FYNNEI. The CDR3 runs to 15 residues. CDR3 region: CASSLLGQGGYGYTF. The CDR3 DNA reads as TGTGCCAGCAGCCTTCTAGGACAGGGGGGCTATGGCTACACCTTC.

The rearrangement uses TRBV25-1 and TRBJ2-2; 10 bases fit TRBD1. Trimming took 3 bases from V and 7 from J; bases not matched to a gene: 8. The CDR3 runs to 16 residues. Germline V CDR1 and CDR2: MGHDK, SYGVNS. CDR3 coding DNA: TGTGCCAGCAGTGACCCCGGGACAGGGGCGGTCGGGGAGCTGTTTTTT. It is translated as CASSDPGTGAVGELFF. Complete variable domain (other parts from reference TRBV25-1 and TRBJ2-2): EADIYQTPRYLVIGTGKKITLECSQTMGHDKMYWYQQDPGMELHLIHYSYGVNSTEKGDLSSESTVSRIRTEHFPLTLESARPSHTSQYLCASSDPGTGAVGELFFGEGSRLTVL.

J is TRBJ1-1 and V is TRBV3-1 (or the pseudogene TRBV3-2); 8 nucleotides line up with TRBD1. Germline V lookup: CDR1 LGHDT, CDR2 YNNKEL (reference sequence). Trimming removed 4 bases from V and 5 bases from J; junction bases left unmatched: 6. The CDR3 consists of 14 residues. The DNA for the CDR3 is TGTGCCAGCAGCCCTCTACAGGGGGGGACTGAAGCTTTCTTT. Translating it yields CASSPLQGGTEAFF.